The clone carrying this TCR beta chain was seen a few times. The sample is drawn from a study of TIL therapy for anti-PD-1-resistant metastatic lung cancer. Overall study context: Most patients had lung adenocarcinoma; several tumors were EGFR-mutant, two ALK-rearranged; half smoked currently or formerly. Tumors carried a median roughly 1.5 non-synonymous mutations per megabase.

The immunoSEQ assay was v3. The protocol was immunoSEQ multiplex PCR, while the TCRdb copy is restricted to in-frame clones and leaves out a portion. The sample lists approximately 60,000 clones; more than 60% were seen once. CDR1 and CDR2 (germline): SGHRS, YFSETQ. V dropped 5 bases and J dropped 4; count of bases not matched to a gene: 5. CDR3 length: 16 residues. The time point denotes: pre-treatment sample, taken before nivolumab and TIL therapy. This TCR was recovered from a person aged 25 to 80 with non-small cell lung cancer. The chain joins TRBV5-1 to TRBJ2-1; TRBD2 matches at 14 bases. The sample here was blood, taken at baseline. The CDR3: CASSRLAGGIYNEQFF. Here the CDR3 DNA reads TGCGCCAGCAGTCGACTAGCGGGAGGGATATACAATGAGCAGTTCTTC.